These 14 T cell receptor beta chains were all obtained from the same sample, sequenced in a study of blood T cell repertoires in COVID-19. The data were produced by immunoSEQ multiplex PCR, yet TCRdb's version contains in-frame clones alone and is incomplete. The sample has roughly 410,000 clones, 89% seen once. Sequenced material: peripheral blood. The receptors stem from a woman aged 40 to 55 with COVID-19, enrolled during active disease.

This clone was detected a few times. The rearrangement joins TRBV10-3 to TRBJ1-1; TRBD1 agrees at 8 bases. In germline, CDR1 is ENHRY, CDR2 SYGVKD. The CDR3 is made up of 15 amino acids. V lost 4 bases to trimming and J lost 5 bases; unmatched junction nucleotides: 9. The CDR3 loop reads CAISGGQGRGTEAFF. For the CDR3, the DNA is TGTGCCATCAGTGGTGGACAGGGACGAGGGACTGAAGCTTTCTTT.

The V call is TRBV7-8, the J call TRBJ2-1; D gene uncertain. From germline, CDR1 is SGHVS and CDR2 FQNEAQ. The CDR3 length is 13 residues. The V gene lost 1 base and the J gene lost 10 bases, with 11 bases spanning the gap. The CDR3 region is CASSLERQQEQFF. Written as DNA, the CDR3 is TGTGCCAGCAGCTTAGAGAGGCAGCAGGAGCAGTTCTTC.

This clone showed up just a few times. CDR3 protein: CASSLRGEGYGSPLHF. The CDR3 DNA reads TGTGCCAGCAGTTTAAGAGGTGAGGGTTATGGTTCACCCCTCCACTTT. V is TRBV28 and J is TRBJ1-6; unclear D gene. Germline assignment: CDR1 MDHEN and CDR2 SYDVKM. This CDR3 region has 16 residues. Trimming cost V 2 bases and J 9 bases, with 17 bases left between them.

The chain's CDR3 is CASSLRGDYSYEQYF. In nucleotides, the CDR3 is TGTGCCAGCAGCTTAAGGGGGGACTACTCCTACGAGCAGTACTTC. V usage is TRBV11-1 and J usage is TRBJ2-7, with D possibly matching TRBD2 (7 bases). The CDR3 is 15 residues long. Germline assignment: CDR1 SGHAT and CDR2 FQDESV (reference sequence). V dropped 2 bases and J dropped 0 bases, with 11 bases sitting between them.

The J gene is TRBJ2-5, the V gene TRBV24-1; tentative D call: TRBD2 (5 bases). The CDR3 length is 15 residues. Germline V gene data show CDR1 as KGHDR and CDR2 as SFDVKD. The ends were cut back, 3 bases at V and 4 bases at J, with 14 bases in the middle. The CDR3 region has the DNA TGTGCCACCAGTGATCCGGAGGCGGCCGGAGAGACCCAGTACTTC. It yields the protein CATSDPEAAGETQYF.

The rearrangement links TRBV7-9 to TRBJ1-1; 8 nucleotides line up with TRBD1. V lost 5 bases and J lost 3; bases outside the gene matches: 8. The length of the CDR3 is 15 residues. From germline, CDR1 is SEHNR and CDR2 FQNEAQ (reference sequence). The CDR3 region is CASSLSGGFYTEAFF. DNA of the CDR3: TGTGCCAGCAGCCTGTCAGGGGGCTTTTACACTGAAGCTTTCTTT.

V gene TRBV27 combines with J gene TRBJ1-1; a weak D match, TRBD1 (6 bases). The CDR3 sequence is 15 residues long. Deletions cut 0 bases from V and 1 base from J, with 9 bases between. The V gene's germline CDR1 is MNHEY and CDR2 SMNVEV (reference sequence). CDR3 DNA sequence: TGTGCCAGCAGTTTATCTTGGGACACGAACACTGAAGCTTTCTTT. It translates to CASSLSWDTNTEAFF.

The rearrangement uses TRBV15 and TRBJ1-5; D gene ambiguous. The CDR3 consists of 15 residues. Between the trimmed V and J ends, which lost 1 base and 3 bases, there was a span of 10 bases. In germline, CDR1 is LNHNV, CDR2 YYDKDF (reference sequence). The chain's CDR3 is CATSRGGQFNQPQHF. The CDR3 nucleotides read TGTGCCACCAGCAGAGGCGGCCAGTTCAATCAGCCCCAGCATTTT.

The chain has TRBV15 and TRBJ1-5; 9 positions agree with TRBD1. CDR1 LNHNV and CDR2 YYDKDF come from the germline V gene (reference sequence). This CDR3 is 13 amino acids long. Trimming at V came to 3 bases and at J to 11 bases, leaving 5 bases not matched to a gene. The CDR3 DNA reads TGTGCCACCAGCAGGGACAGGGGAGAAGCCCAGCATTTT. Amino acid sequence: CATSRDRGEAQHF.

The gene calls are TRBV19 and TRBJ1-2; 8 nucleotides match TRBD1. V lost 3 bases, J lost 8 bases, and 8 bases stayed unmatched. The V gene's germline CDR1 is LNHDA and CDR2 SQIVND (reference sequence). The CDR3 spans 14 residues. Written as DNA, the CDR3 is TGTGCCAGTAGTATTTTGGGACAGGATTCCGGCTACACCTTC. This sequence encodes CASSILGQDSGYTF.

Here the CDR3 reads CATSRGLPGLAGVNADTQYF. CDR3 in DNA: TGTGCCACCAGCAGAGGCCTTCCGGGACTAGCGGGGGTAAATGCAGATACGCAGTATTTT. The chain couples TRBV15 to TRBJ2-3; 14 nucleotides match TRBD2. Trimming at V came to 1 base and at J to 4 bases, leaving 13 bases not matched to a gene. Germline V CDR1 and CDR2: LNHNV, YYDKDF (reference sequence). The CDR3 consists of 20 residues.

Here the CDR3 reads CASSLGGEQGKAGYTF. The DNA of the CDR3 is TGTGCCAGCAGTCTTGGGGGGGAGCAGGGTAAGGCTGGCTACACCTTC. The chain links TRBV28 to TRBJ1-2; TRBD1 is a possible D gene (5 bases). V was trimmed by 5 bases and J by 7 bases, leaving 23 bases between them. Germline V lookup: CDR1 MDHEN, CDR2 SYDVKM. This CDR3 spans 16 amino acids.

V usage is TRBV19 and J usage is TRBJ2-7, with TRBD1 matching over 12 bases. The V gene's germline CDR1 is LNHDA and CDR2 SQIVND (reference sequence). CDR3 length: 15 amino acids. Trimming removed 5 bases from V and 4 bases from J; junction bases left unmatched: 6. CDR3 protein: CASSSGTGGDYEQYF. The CDR3 region has the DNA TGTGCCAGTAGTTCAGGGACAGGGGGCGATTACGAGCAGTACTTC. Complete variable domain (other parts from reference TRBV19 and TRBJ2-7): DGGITQSPKYLFRKEGQNVTLSCEQNLNHDAMYWYRQDPGQGLRLIYYSQIVNDFQKGDIAEGYSVSREKKESFPLTVTSAQKNPTAFYLCASSSGTGGDYEQYFGPGTRLTVT.

The J gene is TRBJ2-1, the V gene TRBV4-1; possible D gene TRBD1, 6 bases. Between the trimmed V and J ends, which lost 0 bases and 6 bases, there was a span of 18 bases. CDR1 is MGHRA and CDR2 is YSYEKL in the germline V gene. The CDR3 sequence is 17 residues long. The CDR3 DNA sequence: TGCGCCAGCAGCCAAGATCAGAGCAGGGGATCGGTCAATGAGCAGTTCTTC. It specifies CASSQDQSRGSVNEQFF.